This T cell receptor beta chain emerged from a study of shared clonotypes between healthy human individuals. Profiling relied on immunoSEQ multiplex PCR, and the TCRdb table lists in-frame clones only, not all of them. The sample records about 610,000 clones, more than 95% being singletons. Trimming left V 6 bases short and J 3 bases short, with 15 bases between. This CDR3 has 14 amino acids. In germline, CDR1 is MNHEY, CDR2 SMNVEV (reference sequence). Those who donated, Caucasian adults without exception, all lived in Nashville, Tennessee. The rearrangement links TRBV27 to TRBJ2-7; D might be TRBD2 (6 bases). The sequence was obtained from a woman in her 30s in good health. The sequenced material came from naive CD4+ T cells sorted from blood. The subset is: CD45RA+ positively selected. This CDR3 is CASRGLGGVYEQYF. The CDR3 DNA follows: TGTGCCAGCAGGGGACTGGGGGGAGTCTACGAGCAGTACTTC.